The 14 T cell receptor beta chains listed next were all sequenced from one sample in a study of beta chain features in type 1 diabetes. The authors reverse transcribed all of the isolated RNA, so sequencing captured expressed TCRB transcripts. Sequenced by immunoSEQ multiplex PCR; TCRdb stores in-frame clones only, minus some. Of 150,000 to 180,000 clones detected, less than 9.5% appear once; the ten largest clones hold less than 0.85%. The sample consisted of central memory CD4+ T cells from blood. The source is a man between 18 and 35 years old in good health.

In its sample, this clone was seen a few times. The chain carries TRBV4-2 and TRBJ2-5; D possibly corresponds to TRBD2 (5 bases). V was shortened by 0 bases and J by 4 bases, with 12 bases between the two germline ends. Germline lookup yields CDR1 LGHNA and CDR2 YNFKEQ. There are 15 residues in the CDR3. The CDR3 region is CASSQDQAVSETQYF. For the CDR3, the DNA is TGTGCCAGCAGCCAAGATCAAGCGGTTTCAGAGACCCAGTACTTC.

This clone was detected a few times. The CDR3 loop is CASSVGDSSYNEQFF. The CDR3 region has the DNA TGCGCCAGCAGCGTCGGGGATAGCTCCTACAATGAGCAGTTCTTC. The chain carries TRBV5-1 and TRBJ2-1, with TRBD2 as a possible D gene (5 bases). The V gene's germline CDR1 is SGHRS and CDR2 YFSETQ. The CDR3 length is 15 residues. Trimming removed 4 bases from V and 0 bases from J, with 11 bases in between.

This clone was counted only a few times. The chain combines TRBV15 with TRBJ1-2; D possibly corresponds to TRBD1 (5 bases). The V and J ends lost 5 bases and 4 bases respectively, with 14 bases between them. The CDR3 is 14 residues long. The germline CDR1 and CDR2 sequences are LNHNV and YYDKDF (reference sequence). CDR3: CATSSGGVPYGYTF. CDR3 nucleotides: TGTGCCACCAGCTCCGGGGGGGTCCCCTATGGCTACACCTTC.

A few counts support this clone. V usage is TRBV13 and J usage is TRBJ1-1; D is ambiguous. V was shortened by 4 bases and J by 2 bases, with 2 bases between the two germline ends. Germline CDR1 PRHDT, CDR2 FYEKMQ (reference sequence). There are 11 residues in the CDR3. The DNA of the CDR3 is TGTGCCAGCAGCTCTAACACTGAAGCTTTCTTT. It encodes CASSSNTEAFF.

This clone showed up just a few times. CDR3 nucleotides: TGTGCCAGTAGTCTGCGGGGGGGCTGGGACAATGAGCAGTTCTTC. It specifies CASSLRGGWDNEQFF. V gene TRBV19 combines with J gene TRBJ2-1; TRBD2 matches 9 bases. The CDR3 loop spans 15 amino acids. V lost 5 bases and J lost 5; bases outside the gene matches: 7. CDR1 is LNHDA and CDR2 is SQIVND in the germline V gene (reference sequence).

This clone was seen more than once but under ten times. J is TRBJ2-3 and V is TRBV6-6; D is unresolved. The CDR3 consists of 14 residues. V was cut by 2 bases and J by 3 bases, with 9 bases left in between. Germline V gene data show CDR1 as MNHNY and CDR2 as SVGAGI (reference sequence). Written as DNA, the CDR3 is TGTGCCAGCAGTTACGGGCAGGAAACAGATACGCAGTATTTT. Amino acid sequence: CASSYGQETDTQYF.

This clone has a handful of counts. The CDR3 protein is CASSFTQGVYNEQFF. The CDR3 DNA follows: TGCGCCAGCAGCTTTACCCAAGGGGTCTACAATGAGCAGTTCTTC. The chain links TRBV5-1 to TRBJ2-1, with TRBD1 as a possible D gene (5 bases). Trimming took 2 bases from V and 3 from J, leaving 12 bases between them. The CDR3 covers 15 residues. CDR1 and CDR2 from the germline V gene are SGHRS and YFSETQ.

This clone was picked up many times. V usage is TRBV28 and J usage is TRBJ2-7; 8 bases fit TRBD1. CDR3 length equals 13 residues. The ends lost 3 bases at V and 12 bases at J; junction bases unmatched: 10. Germline CDR1 reads MDHEN; CDR2 reads SYDVKM. The CDR3 coding sequence is TGTGCCAGCAGTTTTTATGGACAGGGTCACCGGTACTTC. It yields the protein CASSFYGQGHRYF.

The rearrangement uses TRBV5-4 and TRBJ2-2; tentatively, D is TRBD1 or TRBD2 (7 bases each). The CDR3 has 17 amino acids. V lost 4 bases and J 3 bases, leaving 19 bases between the germline ends. Germline CDR1 and CDR2: SGHNT and YYREEE (reference sequence). The CDR3 here is CASSLGGTAGYTGELFF. CDR3 coding DNA: TGTGCCAGCAGCCTGGGAGGGACAGCAGGATACACCGGGGAGCTGTTTTTT.

The chain recombines TRBV4-2 with TRBJ2-2; 8 nucleotides match TRBD2. Losses at the gene ends were 8 bases for V and 2 bases for J; bases not matched to a gene: 7. This CDR3 spans 15 amino acids. CDR1 LGHNA and CDR2 YNFKEQ come from the germline V gene. The CDR3 nucleotides are TGTGCCAGCGCCGGGGTAGCGGGAAACACCGGGGAGCTGTTTTTT. This sequence encodes CASAGVAGNTGELFF.

V and J are TRBV7-3 and TRBJ1-1; 8 nucleotides agree with TRBD1. The V and J ends lost 6 bases and 4 bases, in that order; junction bases with no gene match: 7. This CDR3 is 14 amino acids long. Per the germline V gene, CDR1 is SGHTA and CDR2 is FQGTGA. In DNA, the CDR3 is TGTGCCAGCAGTCGGACAGGGAGCGGCACTGAAGCTTTCTTT. It translates to CASSRTGSGTEAFF.

This chain uses TRBV2 with TRBJ2-5; TRBD2 might be the D (5 bases). The germline V gene encodes CDR1 SNHLY and CDR2 FYNNEI. V shed 8 bases and J shed 5 bases, with 12 bases lying between them. The CDR3 has 12 amino acids. CDR3 DNA: TGTGCCAGCGGCGGACGCGGGGAGACCCAGTACTTC. Amino acid sequence: CASGGRGETQYF.

The chain links TRBV6-1 to TRBJ1-5, with 9 bases identical to TRBD1. This CDR3 is 15 amino acids long. Germline-derived CDR1 and CDR2 are MNHNS and SASEGT. With V trimmed by 5 bases and J by 6 bases, 8 bases remained unmatched. CDR3 region: CASSKGQGMGQPQHF. The CDR3 DNA sequence: TGTGCCAGCAGTAAGGGACAGGGAATGGGTCAGCCCCAGCATTTT.

This clone was observed a few times. This sequence joins TRBV29-1 and TRBJ2-6; D gene ambiguous. The CDR3 length is 14 residues. Between the trimmed V and J ends, which lost 2 bases and 2 bases, there was a span of 7 bases. Per germline, CDR1 SQVTM and CDR2 ANQGSEA. The CDR3 region is CSVEIPAGANVLTF. In DNA, the CDR3 is TGCAGCGTTGAAATACCGGCTGGGGCCAACGTCCTGACTTTC.